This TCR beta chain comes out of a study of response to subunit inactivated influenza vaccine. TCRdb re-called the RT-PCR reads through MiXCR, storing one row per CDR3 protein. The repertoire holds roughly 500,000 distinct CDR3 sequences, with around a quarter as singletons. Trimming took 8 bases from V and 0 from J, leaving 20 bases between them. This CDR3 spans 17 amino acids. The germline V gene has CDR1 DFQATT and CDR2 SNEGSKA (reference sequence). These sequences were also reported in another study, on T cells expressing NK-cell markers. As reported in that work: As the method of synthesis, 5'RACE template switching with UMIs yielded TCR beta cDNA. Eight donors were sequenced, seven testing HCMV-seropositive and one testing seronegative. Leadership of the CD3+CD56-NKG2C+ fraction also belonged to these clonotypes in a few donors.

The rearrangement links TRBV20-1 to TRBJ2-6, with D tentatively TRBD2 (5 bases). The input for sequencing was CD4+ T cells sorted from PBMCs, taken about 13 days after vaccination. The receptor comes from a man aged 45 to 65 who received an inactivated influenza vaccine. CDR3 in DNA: TGCAGTCGAATAAGCGGCAGTTTAAACTCTGGGGCCAACGTCCTGACTTTC. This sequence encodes CSRISGSLNSGANVLTF.